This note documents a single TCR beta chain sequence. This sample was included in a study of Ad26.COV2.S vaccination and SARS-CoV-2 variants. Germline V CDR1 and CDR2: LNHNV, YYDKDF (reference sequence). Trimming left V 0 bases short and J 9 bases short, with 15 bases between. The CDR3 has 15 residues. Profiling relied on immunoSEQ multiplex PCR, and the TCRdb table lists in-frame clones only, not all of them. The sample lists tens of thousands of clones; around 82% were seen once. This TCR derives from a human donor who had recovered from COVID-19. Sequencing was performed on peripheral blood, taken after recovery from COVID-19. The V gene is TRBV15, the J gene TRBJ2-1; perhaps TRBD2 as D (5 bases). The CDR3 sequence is CATSRDPPRGLEQFF. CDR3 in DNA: TGTGCCACCAGCAGAGATCCCCCACGCGGACTTGAGCAGTTCTTC.